Given below is one T cell receptor beta chain in context. Between the trimmed V and J ends, which lost 1 base and 5 bases, there was a span of 12 bases. Germline V gene data show CDR1 as SGHTA and CDR2 as FQGTGA. The CDR3 contains 14 residues. This entry belongs to a study of T cell changes during pregnancy in multiple sclerosis. The assay was immunoSEQ multiplex PCR, and TCRdb's table has in-frame clones only and misses some. The repertoire includes approximately 12,000 clones, about 93% of them detected once, and under 0.3% sits in the top ten. This clonotype was obtained from a female donor with multiple sclerosis, enrolled in a pregnancy study. The genes are TRBV7-3 and TRBJ2-7; tentative D call: TRBD2 (5 bases). The sequences come from CD4+ T cells from peripheral blood mononuclear cells, collected before pregnancy. The CDR3 reads CASSLNIGKNEQYF. The CDR3 DNA sequence: TGTGCCAGCAGCTTAAACATCGGGAAGAACGAGCAGTACTTC. The entire variable domain, with the rest obtained from reference TRBV7-3 and TRBJ2-7, is as follows: GAGVSQTPSNKVTEKGKYVELRCDPISGHTALYWYRQSLGQGPEFLIYFQGTGAADDSGLPNDRFFAVRPEGSVSTLKIQRTERGDSAVYLCASSLNIGKNEQYFGPGTRLTVT.